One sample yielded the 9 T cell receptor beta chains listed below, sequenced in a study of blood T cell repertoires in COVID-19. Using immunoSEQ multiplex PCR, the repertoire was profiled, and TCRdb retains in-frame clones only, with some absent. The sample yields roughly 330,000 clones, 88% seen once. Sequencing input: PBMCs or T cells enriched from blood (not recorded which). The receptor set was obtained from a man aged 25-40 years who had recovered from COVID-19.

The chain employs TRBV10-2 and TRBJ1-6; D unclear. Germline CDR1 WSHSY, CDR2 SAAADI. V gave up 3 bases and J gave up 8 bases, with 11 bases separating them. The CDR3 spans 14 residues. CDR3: CASSEAARDSPLHF. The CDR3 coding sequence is TGCGCCAGCAGTGAAGCGGCCAGAGATTCACCCCTCCACTTT.

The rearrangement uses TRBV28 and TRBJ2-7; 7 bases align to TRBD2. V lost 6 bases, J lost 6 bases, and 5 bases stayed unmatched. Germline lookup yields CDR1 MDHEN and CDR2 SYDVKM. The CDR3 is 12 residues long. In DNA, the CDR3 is TGTGCCAGCAGAGACGGCGGGGGCGAGCAGTACTTC. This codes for CASRDGGGEQYF. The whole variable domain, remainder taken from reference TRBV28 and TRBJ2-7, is DVKVTQSSRYLVKRTGEKVFLECVQDMDHENMFWYRQDPGLGLRLIYFSYDVKMKEKGDIPEGYSVSREKKERFSLILESASTNQTSMYLCASRDGGGEQYFGPGTRLTVT.

The CDR3 here is CASRPRGTGDEQYF. The CDR3 DNA is TGCGCCAGCAGGCCTCGAGGGACAGGGGACGAGCAGTACTTC. The chain recombines TRBV5-1 with TRBJ2-7; 10 bases are a match to TRBD1. J lost 5 bases, V lost 5 bases, and 7 bases had no gene match. The CDR3 spans 14 residues. Germline V CDR1 and CDR2: SGHRS, YFSETQ.

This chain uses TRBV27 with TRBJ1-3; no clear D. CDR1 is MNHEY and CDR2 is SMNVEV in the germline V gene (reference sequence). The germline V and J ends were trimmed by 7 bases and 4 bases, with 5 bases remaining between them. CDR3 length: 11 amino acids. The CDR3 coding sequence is TGTGCCAGCACCTCCGGAAACACCATATATTTT. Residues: CASTSGNTIYF.

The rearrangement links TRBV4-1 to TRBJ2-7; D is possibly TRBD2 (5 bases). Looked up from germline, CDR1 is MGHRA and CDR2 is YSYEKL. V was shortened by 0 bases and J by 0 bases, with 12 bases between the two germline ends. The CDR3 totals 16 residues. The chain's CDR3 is CASSQDRRSSSYEQYF. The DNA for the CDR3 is TGCGCCAGCAGCCAAGATAGGAGGAGTTCCTCCTACGAGCAGTACTTC.

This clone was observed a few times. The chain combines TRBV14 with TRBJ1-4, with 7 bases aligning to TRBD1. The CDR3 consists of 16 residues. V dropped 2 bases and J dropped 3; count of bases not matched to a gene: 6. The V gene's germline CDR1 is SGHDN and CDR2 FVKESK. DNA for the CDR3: TGTGCCAGCAGCCAACCTCCCGGGACAGCTAATGAAAAACTGTTTTTT. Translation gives CASSQPPGTANEKLFF.

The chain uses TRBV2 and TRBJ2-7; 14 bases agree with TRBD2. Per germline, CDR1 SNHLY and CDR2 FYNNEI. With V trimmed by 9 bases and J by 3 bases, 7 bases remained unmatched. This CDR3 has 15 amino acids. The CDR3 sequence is CARGLAGAAGYEQYF. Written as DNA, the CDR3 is TGTGCCAGGGGACTAGCGGGGGCCGCCGGCTACGAGCAGTACTTC.

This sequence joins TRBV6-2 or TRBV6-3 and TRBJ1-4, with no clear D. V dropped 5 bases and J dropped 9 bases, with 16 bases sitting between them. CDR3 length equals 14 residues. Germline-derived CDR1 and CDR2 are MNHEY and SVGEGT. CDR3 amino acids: CASSRASMEKKLFF. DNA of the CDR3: TGTGCCAGCAGTCGCGCTTCGATGGAGAAAAAACTGTTTTTT.

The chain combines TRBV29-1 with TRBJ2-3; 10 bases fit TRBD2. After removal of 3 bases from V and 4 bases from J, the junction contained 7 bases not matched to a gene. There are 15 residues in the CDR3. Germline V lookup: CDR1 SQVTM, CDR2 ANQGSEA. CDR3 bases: TGCAGCGTTGATACGAGCGGGGGGGCGGCAGATACGCAGTATTTT. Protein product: CSVDTSGGAADTQYF.